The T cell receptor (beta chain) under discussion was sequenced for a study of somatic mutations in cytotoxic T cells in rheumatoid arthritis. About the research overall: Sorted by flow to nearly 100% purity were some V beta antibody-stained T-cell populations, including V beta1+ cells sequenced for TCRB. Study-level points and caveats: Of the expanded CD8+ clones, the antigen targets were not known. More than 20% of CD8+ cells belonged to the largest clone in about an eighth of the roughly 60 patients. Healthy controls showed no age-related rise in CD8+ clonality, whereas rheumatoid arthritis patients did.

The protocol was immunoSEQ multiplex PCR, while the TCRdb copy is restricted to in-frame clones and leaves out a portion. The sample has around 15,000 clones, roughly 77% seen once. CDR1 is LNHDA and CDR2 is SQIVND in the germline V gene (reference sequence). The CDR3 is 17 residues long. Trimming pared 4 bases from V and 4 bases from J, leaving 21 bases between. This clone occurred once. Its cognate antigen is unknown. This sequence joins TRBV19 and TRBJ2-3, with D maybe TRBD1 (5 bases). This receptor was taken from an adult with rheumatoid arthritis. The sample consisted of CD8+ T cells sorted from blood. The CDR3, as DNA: TGTGCCAGTAGTACGGTATGGGCCAGGGTTATCGCAGATACGCAGTATTTT. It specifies CASSTVWARVIADTQYF. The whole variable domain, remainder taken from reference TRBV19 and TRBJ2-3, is DGGITQSPKYLFRKEGQNVTLSCEQNLNHDAMYWYRQDPGQGLRLIYYSQIVNDFQKGDIAEGYSVSREKKESFPLTVTSAQKNPTAFYLCASSTVWARVIADTQYFGPGTRLTVL.